What follows is one T cell receptor beta chain and its context. What it recognizes is unknown. Some clones are missing from TCRdb's copy, which holds only in-frame ones; the method was immunoSEQ multiplex PCR. The profile shows 85,000 to 100,000 clones, approximately 90% of them singletons. This record belongs to a study of graft-versus-host responses after intestinal transplantation. About the research overall: Anti-thymocyte globulin served as induction for all recipients, who then took tacrolimus and steroids for two to three years.

The V gene's germline CDR1 is MNHEY and CDR2 SMNVEV (reference sequence). The V segment lost 5 bases and the J segment 3 bases; nucleotides outside the gene matches: 17. This CDR3 is 20 amino acids long. Study conclusions and caveats: Allograft graft-versus-host to host-versus-graft clonal ratios ran high in patients with graft-donor T cell macrochimerism.

Sequenced here: unstimulated CD4+ T cells sorted from spleen or lymph node cells, sampled before transplant. The chain is built from TRBV27 and TRBJ2-3, with TRBD2 matching 13 bases. The sequence came from a human donor who was the organ donor for an intestinal transplant. CDR3 sequence (DNA): TGTGCCAGCAGTCCAAAACTAGCGGGAGGGCTATTTATGAGTACAGATACGCAGTATTTT. This translates into CASSPKLAGGLFMSTDTQYF.